This T cell receptor (beta chain) was observed in a study of T-cell reconstitution after alpha-beta-depleted transplantation in children. Overall study findings and caveats: In patients about two months after transplant, alpha-beta T cells reportedly arose from several hundred expanded graft clones. T cells produced anew were the main source of T-cell counts and diversity one year after transplant. Some patients showed high day-60 TCRbeta diversity, which derived from surviving recipient T cells and thymic progenitors.

Comment on this clonotype: What it binds is not known.

With 6 bases removed from V and 0 bases from J, the gap between germline ends came to 21 bases. Germline CDR1 is MNHNS and CDR2 is SASEGT. The CDR3 runs to 18 residues. Preparation of the TCRbeta library was carried out with unique molecular identifiers. TCRdb re-called the PCR reads through MiXCR, storing one row per CDR3 protein. The sample lists 700,000 to 850,000 distinct CDR3 sequences, under 20% occurring once. The sample in question was PBMCs, mostly from graft donor cells, obtained 360 days after TCRalphabeta/CD19-depleted stem cell transplant. The sequence was collected from a male patient aged 10-17 years who had a stem cell transplant for acute lymphoblastic leukemia, so the T cells may come from the graft donor. The chain links TRBV6-1 to TRBJ2-1; possibly TRBD2 for D (6 bases). CDR3 sequence: CASSPLALGGGSYNEQFF. The CDR3 DNA is TGTGCCAGCAGCCCTTTGGCCCTGGGGGGAGGCTCCTACAATGAGCAGTTCTTC.